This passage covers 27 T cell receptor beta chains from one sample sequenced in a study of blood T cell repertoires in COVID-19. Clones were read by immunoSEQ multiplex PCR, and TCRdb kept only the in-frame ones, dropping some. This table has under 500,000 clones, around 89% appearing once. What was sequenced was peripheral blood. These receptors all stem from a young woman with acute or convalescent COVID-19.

Written as DNA, the CDR3 is TGTGCCAGCAGCTTGGGGACTAGCGGGGCCTTTATCACAGATACGCAGTATTTT. As protein: CASSLGTSGAFITDTQYF. The V and J genes are TRBV5-6 and TRBJ2-3, with 12 nucleotides matching TRBD2. The CDR3 is made up of 18 amino acids. CDR1 and CDR2 (germline): SGHDT, YYEEEE. J gave up 2 bases and V 0 bases, and 7 bases lay outside the gene matches. Variable domain in full (rest from reference TRBV5-6 and TRBJ2-3): DAGVTQSPTHLIKTRGQQVTLRCSPKSGHDTVSWYQQALGQGPQFIFQYYEEEERQRGNFPDRFSGHQFPNYSSELNVNALLLGDSALYLCASSLGTSGAFITDTQYFGPGTRLTVL.

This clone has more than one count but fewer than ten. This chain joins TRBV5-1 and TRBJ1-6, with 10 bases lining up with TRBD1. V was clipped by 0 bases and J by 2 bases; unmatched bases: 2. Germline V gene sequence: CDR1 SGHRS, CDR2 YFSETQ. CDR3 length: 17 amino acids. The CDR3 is CASSLVGQGAYNSPLHF. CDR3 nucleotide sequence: TGCGCCAGCAGCTTGGTAGGACAGGGGGCCTATAATTCACCCCTCCACTTT.

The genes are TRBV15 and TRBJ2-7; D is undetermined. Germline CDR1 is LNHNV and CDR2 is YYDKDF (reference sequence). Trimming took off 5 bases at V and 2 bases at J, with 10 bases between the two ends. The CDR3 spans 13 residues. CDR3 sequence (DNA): TGTGCCACCAGCCCCGACAAAACCTACGAGCAGTACTTC. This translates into CATSPDKTYEQYF. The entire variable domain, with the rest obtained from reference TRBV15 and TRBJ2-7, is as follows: DAMVIQNPRYQVTQFGKPVTLSCSQTLNHNVMYWYQQKSSQAPKLLFHYYDKDFNNEADTPDNFQSRRPNTSFCFLDIRSPGLGDTAMYLCATSPDKTYEQYFGPGTRLTVT.

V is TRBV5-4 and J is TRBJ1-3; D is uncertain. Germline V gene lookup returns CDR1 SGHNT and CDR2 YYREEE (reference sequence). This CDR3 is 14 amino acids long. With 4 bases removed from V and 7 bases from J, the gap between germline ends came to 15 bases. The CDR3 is CASSLNRGGNTIYF. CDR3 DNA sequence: TGTGCCAGCAGCCTAAACAGAGGCGGGAACACCATATATTTT.

As DNA, the CDR3 is TGTGCCAGCAGCATAACCGGGACAGGGGGCGCCGGTGGGGAGCTGTTTTTT. This codes for CASSITGTGGAGGELFF. The chain carries TRBV2 and TRBJ2-2; 12 bases are a match to TRBD1. Per germline, CDR1 SNHLY and CDR2 FYNNEI. The V and J ends lost 6 bases and 8 bases, in that order; junction bases with no gene match: 13. This CDR3 comprises 17 residues.

CDR3 bases: TGTGCCAGCAGTTCGATGGACAGTCAGCAGTACTTC. Its translation: CASSSMDSQQYF. The chain employs TRBV27 and TRBJ2-7, with a possible D match to TRBD1 (6 bases). The CDR3 is 12 amino acids. The germline V gene has CDR1 MNHEY and CDR2 SMNVEV (reference sequence). Trimming took off 4 bases at V and 8 bases at J, with 12 bases between the two ends.

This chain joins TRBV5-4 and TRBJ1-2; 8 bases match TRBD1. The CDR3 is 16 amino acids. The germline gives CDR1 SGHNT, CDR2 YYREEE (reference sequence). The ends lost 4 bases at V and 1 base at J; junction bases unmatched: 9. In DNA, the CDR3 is TGTGCCAGCAGCGAGACGTACAGGGGGAGTAACTATGGCTACACCTTC. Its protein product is CASSETYRGSNYGYTF. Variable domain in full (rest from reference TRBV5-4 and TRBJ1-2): ETGVTQSPTHLIKTRGQQVTLRCSSQSGHNTVSWYQQALGQGPQFIFQYYREEENGRGNFPPRFSGLQFPNYSSELNVNALELDDSALYLCASSETYRGSNYGYTFGSGTRLTVV.

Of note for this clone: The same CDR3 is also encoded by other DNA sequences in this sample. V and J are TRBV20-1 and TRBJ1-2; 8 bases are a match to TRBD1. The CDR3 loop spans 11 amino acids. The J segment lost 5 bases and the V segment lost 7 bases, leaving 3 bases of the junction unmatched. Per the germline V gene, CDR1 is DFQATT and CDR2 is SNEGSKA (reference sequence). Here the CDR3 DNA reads TGCAGTGGTCAGGGGGCTTATGGCTACACCTTC. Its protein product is CSGQGAYGYTF.

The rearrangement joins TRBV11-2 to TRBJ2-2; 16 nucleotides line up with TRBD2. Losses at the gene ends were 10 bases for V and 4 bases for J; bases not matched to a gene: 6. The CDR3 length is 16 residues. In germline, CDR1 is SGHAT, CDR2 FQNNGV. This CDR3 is CAIPGLAGGPTGELFF. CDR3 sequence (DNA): TGTGCCATTCCGGGACTAGCGGGGGGGCCCACCGGGGAGCTGTTTTTT.

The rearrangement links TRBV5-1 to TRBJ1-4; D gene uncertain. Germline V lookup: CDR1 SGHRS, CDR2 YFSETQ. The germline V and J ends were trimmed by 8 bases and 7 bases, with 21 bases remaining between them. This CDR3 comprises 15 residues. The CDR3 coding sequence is TGCGCCAGTAAGCACGAGGGTTCGGTGGGTGAAAAACTGTTTTTT. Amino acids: CASKHEGSVGEKLFF.

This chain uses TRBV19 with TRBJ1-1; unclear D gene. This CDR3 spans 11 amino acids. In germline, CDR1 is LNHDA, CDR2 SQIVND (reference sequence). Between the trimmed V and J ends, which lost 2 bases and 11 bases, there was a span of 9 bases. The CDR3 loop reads CASSISGGAFF. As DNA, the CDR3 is TGTGCCAGTAGTATATCGGGAGGGGCTTTCTTT.

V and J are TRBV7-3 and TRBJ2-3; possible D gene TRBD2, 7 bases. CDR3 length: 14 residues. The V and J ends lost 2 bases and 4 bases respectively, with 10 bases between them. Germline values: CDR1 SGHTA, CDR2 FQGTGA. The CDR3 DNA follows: TGTGCCAGCAGCTTAGGCGGGGGCCCAGATACGCAGTATTTT. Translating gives CASSLGGGPDTQYF. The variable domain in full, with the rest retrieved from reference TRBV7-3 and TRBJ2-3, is GAGVSQTPSNKVTEKGKYVELRCDPISGHTALYWYRQSLGQGPEFLIYFQGTGAADDSGLPNDRFFAVRPEGSVSTLKIQRTERGDSAVYLCASSLGGGPDTQYFGPGTRLTVL.

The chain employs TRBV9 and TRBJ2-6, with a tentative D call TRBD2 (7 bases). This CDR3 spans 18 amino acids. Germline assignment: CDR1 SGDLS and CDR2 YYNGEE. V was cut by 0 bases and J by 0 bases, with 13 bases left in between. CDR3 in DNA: TGTGCCAGCAGCGTAGGAGGGGGAGGGGGCTCTGGGGCCAACGTCCTGACTTTC. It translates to CASSVGGGGGSGANVLTF.

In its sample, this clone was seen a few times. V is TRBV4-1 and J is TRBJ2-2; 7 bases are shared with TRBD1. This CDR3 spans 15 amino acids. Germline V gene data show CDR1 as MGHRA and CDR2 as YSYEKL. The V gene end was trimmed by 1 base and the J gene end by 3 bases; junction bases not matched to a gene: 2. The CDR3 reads CASSQVTGDTGELFF. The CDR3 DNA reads TGCGCCAGCAGCCAAGTAACAGGGGACACCGGGGAGCTGTTTTTT.

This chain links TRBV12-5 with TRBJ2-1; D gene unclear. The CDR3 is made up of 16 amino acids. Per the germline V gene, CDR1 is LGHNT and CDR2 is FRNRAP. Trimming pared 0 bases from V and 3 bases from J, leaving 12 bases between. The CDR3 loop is CASGLVLATGYNEQFF. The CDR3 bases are TGTGCTAGTGGTTTGGTACTTGCGACTGGCTACAATGAGCAGTTCTTC.

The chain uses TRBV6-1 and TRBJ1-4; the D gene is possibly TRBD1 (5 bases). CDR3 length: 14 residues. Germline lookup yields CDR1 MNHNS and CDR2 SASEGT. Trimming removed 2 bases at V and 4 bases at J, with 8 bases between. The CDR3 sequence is CASSESGLNEKLFF. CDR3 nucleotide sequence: TGTGCCAGCAGTGAATCAGGGCTTAATGAAAAACTGTTTTTT.

CDR3 in DNA: TGTGCCAGCAGCGGCGGGACTAGTTATCAGCAGTACTTC. It translates to CASSGGTSYQQYF. V gene TRBV5-4 combines with J gene TRBJ2-7, with 8 bases fitting TRBD2. Germline lookup yields CDR1 SGHNT and CDR2 YYREEE (reference sequence). The CDR3 length is 13 residues. V lost 4 bases to trimming and J lost 8 bases; unmatched junction nucleotides: 8.

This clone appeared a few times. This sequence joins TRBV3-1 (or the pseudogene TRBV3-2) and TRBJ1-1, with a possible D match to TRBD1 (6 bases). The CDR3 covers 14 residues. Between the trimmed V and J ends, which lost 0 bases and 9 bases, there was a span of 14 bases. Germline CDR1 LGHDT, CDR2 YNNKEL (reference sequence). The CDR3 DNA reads TGTGCCAGCAGCCAAGATCGGAACAGGGTCAAAGCTTTCTTT. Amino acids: CASSQDRNRVKAFF.

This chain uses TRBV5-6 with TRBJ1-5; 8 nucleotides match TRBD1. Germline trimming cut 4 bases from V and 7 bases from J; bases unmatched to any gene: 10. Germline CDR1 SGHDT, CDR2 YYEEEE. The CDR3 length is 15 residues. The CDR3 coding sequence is TGTGCCAGCAGCCTAAGTGGACAGGGCTCCCAGCCCCAGCATTTT. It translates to CASSLSGQGSQPQHF.

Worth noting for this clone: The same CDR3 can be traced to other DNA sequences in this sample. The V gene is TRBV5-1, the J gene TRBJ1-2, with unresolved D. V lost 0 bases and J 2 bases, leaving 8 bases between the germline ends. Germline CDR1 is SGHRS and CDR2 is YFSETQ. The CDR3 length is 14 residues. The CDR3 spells CASSLAGVNYGYTF. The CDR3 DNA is TGCGCCAGCAGCTTGGCCGGGGTGAACTATGGCTACACCTTC.

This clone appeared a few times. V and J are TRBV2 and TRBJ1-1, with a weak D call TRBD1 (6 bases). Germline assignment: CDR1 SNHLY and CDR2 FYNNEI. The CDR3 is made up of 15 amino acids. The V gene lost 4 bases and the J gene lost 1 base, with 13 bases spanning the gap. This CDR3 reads CASSVQGLGNTEAFF. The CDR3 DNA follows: TGTGCCAGCAGTGTACAGGGTTTAGGGAACACTGAAGCTTTCTTT.

The CDR3 coding sequence is TGTGCCAGCGGTATGAGTAAGGGGAGGGATTATGGCTACACCTTC. Its translation is CASGMSKGRDYGYTF. The chain recombines TRBV9 with TRBJ1-2; weak D call: TRBD1 (5 bases). CDR3 size: 15 residues. CDR1 is SGDLS, CDR2 YYNGEE, per germline. V was trimmed by 7 bases and J by 5 bases, leaving 21 bases between them.

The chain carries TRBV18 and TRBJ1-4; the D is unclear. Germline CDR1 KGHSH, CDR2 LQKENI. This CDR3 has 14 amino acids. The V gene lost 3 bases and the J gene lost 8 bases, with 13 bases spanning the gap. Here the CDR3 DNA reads TGTGCCAGCTCACCGTCGGTTACGGGGGAAAAACTGTTTTTT. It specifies CASSPSVTGEKLFF. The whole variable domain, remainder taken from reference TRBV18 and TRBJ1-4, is NAGVMQNPRHLVRRRGQEARLRCSPMKGHSHVYWYRQLPEEGLKFMVYLQKENIIDESGMPKERFSAEFPKEGPSILRIQQVVRGDSAAYFCASSPSVTGEKLFFGSGTQLSVL.

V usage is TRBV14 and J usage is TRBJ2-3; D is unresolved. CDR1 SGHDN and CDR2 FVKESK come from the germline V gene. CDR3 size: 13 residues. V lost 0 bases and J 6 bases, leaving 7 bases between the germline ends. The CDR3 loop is CASSQERRDTQYF. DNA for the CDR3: TGTGCCAGCAGCCAAGAGAGGCGGGATACGCAGTATTTT.

The CDR3 bases are TGTGCCAGCAGTGAATGGGGAGGGATGAACACTGAAGCTTTCTTT. It yields the protein CASSEWGGMNTEAFF. The rearrangement links TRBV6-1 to TRBJ1-1, with D unclear. The CDR3 runs to 15 residues. Germline loops: CDR1 MNHNS, CDR2 SASEGT. V lost 2 bases and J 0 bases, leaving 10 bases between the germline ends.

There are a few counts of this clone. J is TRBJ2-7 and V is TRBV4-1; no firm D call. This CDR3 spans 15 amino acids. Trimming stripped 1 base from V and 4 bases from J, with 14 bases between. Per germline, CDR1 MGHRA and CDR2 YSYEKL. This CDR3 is CASSQVSADNYEQYF. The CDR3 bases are TGCGCCAGCAGCCAAGTCTCGGCGGATAATTACGAGCAGTACTTC.

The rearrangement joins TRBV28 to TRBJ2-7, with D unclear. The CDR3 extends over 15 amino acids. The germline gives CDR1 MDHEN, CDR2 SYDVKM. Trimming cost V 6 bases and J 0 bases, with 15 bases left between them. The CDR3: CASSSPLSISYEQYF. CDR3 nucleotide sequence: TGTGCCAGCAGCTCCCCCCTATCTATCTCCTACGAGCAGTACTTC.